These 23 T cell receptor beta chains came from one sample sequenced in a study of T cells in Graves' hyperthyroidism and ophthalmopathy. There were TCR beta CDR3 regions amplified from RNA transcripts. Carried out on the TCR CDR3, a first-round RT-PCR used the HTBI primer set. TCRdb re-called the multiplex PCR reads with MiXCR, one entry per CDR3 protein. The sample comprises about 290,000 distinct CDR3 sequences, roughly 15% of which are singletons, and 30% rests with the top ten. Input material: blood. The receptors were sampled from a woman between 50 and 59 years old with Graves' hyperthyroidism that later progressed to Graves' ophthalmopathy.

The table lists this clonotype with many counts. The V call is TRBV28, the J call TRBJ1-2; 7 bases agree with TRBD1. With V trimmed by 3 bases and J by 3 bases, 4 bases remained unmatched. CDR3 length: 14 amino acids. Germline values: CDR1 MDHEN, CDR2 SYDVKM. The CDR3 DNA reads as TGTGCCAGCAGTTTGGGTACAGGGGACTATGGCTACACCTTC. This sequence encodes CASSLGTGDYGYTF.

The chain joins TRBV20-1 to TRBJ1-2; TRBD1 might be the D (6 bases). Germline assignment: CDR1 DFQATT and CDR2 SNEGSKA (reference sequence). Trimming left V 0 bases short and J 4 bases short, with 18 bases between. This CDR3 is 16 amino acids long. In nucleotides, the CDR3 is TGCAGTGCTAGAGATCTCGGGGGGGCGCTGGCCTATGGCTACACCTTC. It yields the protein CSARDLGGALAYGYTF.

A few counts support this clonotype. The chain couples TRBV9 to TRBJ2-1; the D gene is possibly TRBD2 (5 bases). V was pared by 4 bases and J by 6 bases, with 20 bases between. The CDR3 is 16 residues long. From germline, CDR1 is SGDLS and CDR2 YYNGEE. CDR3 sequence: CASSPLGSLIGNEQFF. The CDR3 DNA reads as TGTGCCAGCAGCCCCCTGGGGAGCCTTATCGGCAATGAGCAGTTCTTC.

This clonotype was recorded a few times. V gene TRBV6-1 combines with J gene TRBJ1-5; TRBD1 is a possible D gene (6 bases). The CDR3 is made up of 14 amino acids. Germline CDR1 MNHNS, CDR2 SASEGT. The V and J ends lost 5 bases and 7 bases respectively, with 15 bases between them. The CDR3 region has the DNA TGTGCCAGCAGTCCGACAGGCACGGAACAGCCCCAGCATTTT. It encodes CASSPTGTEQPQHF.

The rearrangement uses TRBV6-1 and TRBJ2-1; D is ambiguous. Germline lookup yields CDR1 MNHNS and CDR2 SASEGT. CDR3 length: 17 residues. V lost 7 bases, J lost 4 bases, and 23 bases lay in between. The CDR3: CASTSYRGKVGYNEQFF. In DNA form, the CDR3 reads TGTGCCAGCACAAGTTACCGTGGTAAGGTCGGATACAATGAGCAGTTCTTC.

Comments on this clonotype: A clone one base away is much larger, so this may be a read error. The chain has TRBV27 and TRBJ2-3, with D perhaps matching TRBD1 (5 bases). The end of the DNA is better explained by TRBJ1-5, so the J call may be wrong. Germline V CDR1 and CDR2: MNHEY, SMNVEV (reference sequence). The CDR3 length is 15 residues. In nucleotides, the CDR3 is TGTGCCAGCAGTTTACGACAGTCAATCACAGATACGCAGCATTTT. Translation: CASSLRQSITDTQHF.

This clonotype was seen many times. The rearrangement links TRBV7-9 to TRBJ2-7, with TRBD2 as a possible D gene (7 bases). CDR1 and CDR2 from the germline V gene are SEHNR and FQNEAQ (reference sequence). Trimming cost V 5 bases and J 3 bases, with 17 bases left between them. This CDR3 spans 15 amino acids. This CDR3 is CASSPRGAGDYEQYF. The CDR3 nucleotides read TGTGCCAGCAGCCCACGGGGGGCAGGGGACTACGAGCAGTACTTC.

This clonotype was observed a few times. The chain is built from TRBV6-1 and TRBJ1-4; D not resolved. Germline assignment: CDR1 MNHNS and CDR2 SASEGT. V was clipped by 4 bases and J by 4 bases, with 10 bases between them. The CDR3 is 14 residues long. In nucleotides, the CDR3 is TGTGCCAGCAGTGCGGTCAGATTTAATGAAAAACTGTTTTTT. This gives the protein CASSAVRFNEKLFF.

In this sample, this clonotype turned up a few times. Just one base apart from a much larger clone, this may be a read error. V gene TRBV10-3 combines with J gene TRBJ2-7; D not certain. Looked up from germline, CDR1 is ENHRY and CDR2 is SYGVKD. Deletions cut 6 bases from V and 0 bases from J, with 9 bases between. This CDR3 comprises 13 residues. The chain's CDR3 is CAIRDPSSYEQYF. CDR3 nucleotides: TGTGCCATCAGGGACCCGAGCTCCTACGAGCAGTACTTC.

The chain has TRBV6-1 and TRBJ2-1; D may be TRBD2 (6 bases). The CDR3 loop spans 15 amino acids. CDR1 is MNHNS, CDR2 SASEGT, per germline. Trimming removed 2 bases from V and 9 bases from J, with 17 bases in between. CDR3 DNA sequence: TGTGCCAGCAGTGAACGGTCGGGAGTCAAGGGTGAGCAGTTCTTC. It codes for CASSERSGVKGEQFF.

The gene calls are TRBV4-2 and TRBJ2-5, with D possibly TRBD2 on 6 matching bases. V shed 4 bases and J shed 2 bases, with 17 bases lying between them. CDR1 LGHNA and CDR2 YNFKEQ come from the germline V gene. This CDR3 has 16 residues. CDR3 bases: TGTGCCAGCAGCCGTGGAGGGTTGGAGCGGCAAGAGACCCAGTACTTC. Translating gives CASSRGGLERQETQYF.

This clonotype has a handful of counts. Here the CDR3 reads CASSRDRGYNEQFF. The CDR3 DNA reads as TGTGCCAGTAGTAGGGACAGGGGATACAATGAGCAGTTCTTC. The chain joins TRBV19 to TRBJ2-1; 10 nucleotides align to TRBD1. CDR3 length: 14 amino acids. Germline V gene sequence: CDR1 LNHDA, CDR2 SQIVND (reference sequence). The J segment lost 4 bases and the V segment lost 4 bases, leaving 1 base of the junction unmatched. The variable domain in full, completed from reference TRBV19 and TRBJ2-1, reads DGGITQSPKYLFRKEGQNVTLSCEQNLNHDAMYWYRQDPGQGLRLIYYSQIVNDFQKGDIAEGYSVSREKKESFPLTVTSAQKNPTAFYLCASSRDRGYNEQFFGPGTRLTVL.

This clonotype was detected many times. The rearrangement links TRBV2 to TRBJ2-1, with TRBD1 matching over 7 bases. The germline V gene encodes CDR1 SNHLY and CDR2 FYNNEI. The CDR3 sequence is 13 residues long. V was pared by 7 bases and J by 8 bases, with 8 bases of the junction left unmatched. The CDR3 loop is CASTNPRGHEQFF. Written as DNA, the CDR3 is TGTGCCAGCACAAACCCAAGGGGGCATGAGCAGTTCTTC. Variable domain in full (rest from reference TRBV2 and TRBJ2-1): EPEVTQTPSHQVTQMGQEVILRCVPISNHLYFYWYRQILGQKVEFLVSFYNNEISEKSEIFDDQFSVERPDGSNFTLKIRSTKLEDSAMYFCASTNPRGHEQFFGPGTRLTVL.

This clonotype was detected ten times or more. The V call is TRBV7-9, the J call TRBJ2-1; TRBD2 matches at 9 bases. Trimming removed 5 bases from V and 8 bases from J; junction bases left unmatched: 4. Germline values: CDR1 SEHNR, CDR2 FQNEAQ (reference sequence). This CDR3 has 13 residues. CDR3 sequence (DNA): TGTGCCAGCAGCCCGGCTAGCGGGGATGAGCAGTTCTTC. Translation: CASSPASGDEQFF.

This clonotype was seen ten or more times. The gene calls are TRBV6-1 and TRBJ1-3, with D perhaps TRBD1 (6 bases). The CDR3 has 15 residues. Trimming left V 2 bases short and J 2 bases short, with 10 bases between. The germline V gene encodes CDR1 MNHNS and CDR2 SASEGT. The CDR3 loop is CASSEHRAAGNTIYF. CDR3 bases: TGTGCCAGCAGTGAACACAGGGCGGCTGGAAACACCATATATTTT.

The rearrangement links TRBV19 to TRBJ1-5, with 12 positions matching TRBD1. The CDR3 sequence is 15 residues long. V lost 3 bases to trimming and J lost 7 bases; unmatched junction nucleotides: 4. Per the germline V gene, CDR1 is LNHDA and CDR2 is SQIVND (reference sequence). In DNA, the CDR3 is TGTGCCAGTAGTATTGTGGGGACAGGGGGCCAGCCCCAGCATTTT. Protein: CASSIVGTGGQPQHF.

This chain connects TRBV7-6 to TRBJ2-1, with 12 bases aligning to TRBD2. The CDR3 spans 16 residues. Germline-derived CDR1 and CDR2 are SGHVS and FNYEAQ. V lost 5 bases, J lost 8 bases, and 10 bases stayed unmatched. CDR3: CASSPGGLAGRHEQFF. CDR3 nucleotides: TGTGCCAGCAGCCCGGGAGGACTAGCGGGAAGGCATGAGCAGTTCTTC.

This clonotype was seen ten or more times. The gene calls are TRBV18 and TRBJ1-3; weak D call: TRBD1 (5 bases). This CDR3 has 15 residues. The germline gives CDR1 KGHSH, CDR2 LQKENI. With 3 bases removed from V and 2 bases from J, the gap between germline ends came to 11 bases. CDR3 coding DNA: TGTGCCAGCTCACCGTCGGGACTAACTGGAAACACCATATATTTT. It codes for CASSPSGLTGNTIYF.

CDR3 nucleotides: TGTGCCAGCAGCTTAGCCGGACAGGCTGGAGGGGCCAACGTCCTGACTTTC. The encoded protein is CASSLAGQAGGANVLTF. V and J are TRBV11-2 and TRBJ2-6; 7 positions match TRBD1. Germline trimming cut 1 base from V and 4 bases from J; bases unmatched to any gene: 7. The CDR3 contains 17 residues. Germline loops: CDR1 SGHAT, CDR2 FQNNGV.

This clonotype was observed a handful of times. This chain joins TRBV11-2 and TRBJ1-5, with D uncertain. CDR3 size: 13 residues. The germline V and J ends were trimmed by 2 bases and 1 base, with 3 bases remaining between them. CDR1 and CDR2 from the germline V gene are SGHAT and FQNNGV. The CDR3 loop is CASSLLSNQPQHF. The CDR3 bases are TGTGCCAGCAGCTTATTAAGCAATCAGCCCCAGCATTTT.

The chain links TRBV14 to TRBJ2-6, with D unresolved. CDR3 length equals 16 residues. V was shortened by 4 bases and J by 0 bases, with 10 bases between the two germline ends. Germline CDR1 SGHDN, CDR2 FVKESK. This CDR3 reads CASSRTVGSGANVLTF. CDR3 coding DNA: TGTGCCAGCAGCCGGACGGTTGGCTCTGGGGCCAACGTCCTGACTTTC.

This clonotype was detected many times. The chain is built from TRBV3-1 and TRBJ1-1, with D possibly being TRBD1 (5 bases). The V gene lost 4 bases and the J gene lost 5 bases, with 17 bases spanning the gap. From germline, CDR1 is LGHDT and CDR2 YNNKEL (reference sequence). CDR3 length: 15 amino acids. The CDR3 loop is CASSRGTPGGTEAFF. In DNA form, the CDR3 reads TGTGCCAGCAGCCGAGGGACGCCCGGCGGGACTGAAGCTTTCTTT.

Notes on this clonotype: A much larger clone differs from this one at a single base, so this may be a read error. This chain joins TRBV27 and TRBJ2-7; 7 bases are shared with TRBD1. The CDR3 totals 15 residues. Germline assignment: CDR1 MNHEY and CDR2 SMNVEV (reference sequence). V shed 5 bases, J shed 5 bases, and the junction held 12 bases outside the gene matches. The CDR3, as DNA: TGTGCCAGCAGTGATTTTAAACAGGGGTACCACGAGCAGTACTTC. Its protein is CASSDFKQGYHEQYF.